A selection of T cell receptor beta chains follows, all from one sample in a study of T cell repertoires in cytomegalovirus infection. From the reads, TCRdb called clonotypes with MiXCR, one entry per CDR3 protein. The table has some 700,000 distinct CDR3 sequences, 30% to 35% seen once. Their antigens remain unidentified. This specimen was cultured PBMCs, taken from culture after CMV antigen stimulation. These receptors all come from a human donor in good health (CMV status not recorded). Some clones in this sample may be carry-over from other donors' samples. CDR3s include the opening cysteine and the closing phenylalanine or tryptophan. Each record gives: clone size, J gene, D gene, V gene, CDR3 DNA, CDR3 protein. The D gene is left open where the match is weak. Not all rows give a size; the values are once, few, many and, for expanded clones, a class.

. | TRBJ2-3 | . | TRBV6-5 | TGTGCCAGCAGTTACTGGGGGGGGGGCTTGCCAGATACGCAGTATTTT | CASSYWGGGLPDTQYF
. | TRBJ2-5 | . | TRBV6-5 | TGTGCCAGCAATACTGGGGACTCCTTGACCCAGTACTTC | CASNTGDSLTQYF
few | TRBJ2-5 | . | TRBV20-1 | TGCAGTGCAAGCCCGAAAGAGACCCAGTACTTC | CSASPKETQYF
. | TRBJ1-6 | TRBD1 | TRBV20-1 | TGCAGTGCTTCCGGGACAGGGCTTAATTCACCCCTCCACTTT | CSASGTGLNSPLHF
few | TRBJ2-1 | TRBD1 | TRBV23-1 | TGCGCCAGCAGTCAACACACCGGGACAGTGGATGATGAGCAGTTCTTC | CASSQHTGTVDDEQFF
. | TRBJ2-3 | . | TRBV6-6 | TGTGCCAGCAGTTACGGACGTTTCGATTTAGGGCATTCGCAGTATTTT | CASSYGRFDLGHSQYF
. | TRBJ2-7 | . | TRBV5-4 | TGTGCCAGCAGCTCGAGAGGGGGTTTCCTGCCCAGCGAGCAGTACTTC | CASSSRGGFLPSEQYF
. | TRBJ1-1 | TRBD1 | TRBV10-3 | TGTGCCATCAGAGACGGAACAAGACAGGGGACCTCTGAAGCTTTCTTT | CAIRDGTRQGTSEAFF
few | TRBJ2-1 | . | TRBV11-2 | TGTGCCAGCAGCTCTTTAGCGGTTCCTTACAATGAGCAGTTCTTC | CASSSLAVPYNEQFF
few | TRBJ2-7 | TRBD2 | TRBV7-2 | TGTGCCAGCAGCCCACCAGGGACTAGCGGGGGGCAGTACTTC | CASSPPGTSGGQYF
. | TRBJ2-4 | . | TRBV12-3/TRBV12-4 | TGTGCCAGCACTACCTGGGAGATTGGGAACATTCAGTACTTC | CASTTWEIGNIQYF
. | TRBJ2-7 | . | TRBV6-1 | TGTGCCAGCAGTGAAGCCCCATACCCCTCCTACGAGCAGTACTTC | CASSEAPYPSYEQYF
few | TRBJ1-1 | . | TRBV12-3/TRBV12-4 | TGTGCCAGCAGTTTACTTGCGGGGGGCACTGAAGCTTTCTTT | CASSLLAGGTEAFF
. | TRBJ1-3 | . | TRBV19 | TGTGCCAGTAGAGCGGTCTCTGGAAACACCATATATTTT | CASRAVSGNTIYF
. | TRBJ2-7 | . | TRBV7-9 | TGTGCCAGCAGCTTGAGCCTGGGACGGGGAGTCTACGAGCAGTACTTC | CASSLSLGRGVYEQYF